A selection of T cell receptor beta chains follows, all from one sample in a study of shared clonotypes between healthy human individuals. TCRdb's copy holds only in-frame clones and misses some; the assay was immunoSEQ multiplex PCR. The sample lists about 530,000 clones, 75% to 80% occurring once. Sequencing was done on a sample of PBMCs. All receptors derive from a woman aged 40 to 50 in good health. Some clones in this sample may be carry-over from other donors' samples. The CDR3 runs from the conserved cysteine through the conserved F or W. A D gene is named only where the DNA matches it firmly. For some rows the clone size is stated as once, few or many, or as a class when expanded; others skip it.

>.|TRBJ2-3|TRBV6-4|18|.
TGTGCCAGGTCGGGGCAGGAACGCCTTAGAGTCGGCACAGATACGCAGTATTTT
CARSGQERLRVGTDTQYF
>.|TRBJ2-7|TRBV5-4|15|TRBD2
TGTGCCAGCAGCTGGGTAGCGGGGGGGATCTACGAGCAGTACTTC
CASSWVAGGIYEQYF
>.|TRBJ2-7|TRBV6-1|13|.
TGTGCCAGCAGGAGGGATTCCTCCTACGAGCAGTACTTC
CASRRDSSYEQYF
>.|TRBJ2-2|TRBV19|19|.
TGTGCCAGTAGTATAGGCGGGTTTTGGGGGGGCCGTGACACCGGGGAGCTGTTTTTT
CASSIGGFWGGRDTGELFF
>.|TRBJ1-1|TRBV27|15|.
TGTGCCAGCAGTTTATGGGGTGGGGGTCGAACTGAAGCTTTCTTT
CASSLWGGGRTEAFF
>.|TRBJ2-1|TRBV19|17|TRBD2
TGTGCCAGTAGTATGGGTGGGGAGCGGGAATTAATCAGTGAGCAGTTCTTC
CASSMGGERELISEQFF
>.|TRBJ2-2|TRBV15|15|.
TGTGCCACCAGCAGAGATCCAGGGCCGGCCGGGGAGCTGTTTTTT
CATSRDPGPAGELFF
>few|TRBJ2-4|TRBV2|17|.
TGTGCCAGCAGTGCGGCAATCAGGGGAGGGGACAAAAACATTCAGTACTTC
CASSAAIRGGDKNIQYF
>.|TRBJ1-1|TRBV28|15|.
TGTGCCAGTACAGGGTCTATTGTCTCGGGGACTGAAGCTTTCTTT
CASTGSIVSGTEAFF
>.|TRBJ2-1|TRBV11-2|18|TRBD2
TGTGCCAGCAGACCGGGACTAGCGGGAAGGAGGGGATTCAATGAGCAGTTCTTC
CASRPGLAGRRGFNEQFF
>.|TRBJ2-1|TRBV6-4|16|TRBD2
TGTGCCAGCAGTGACTCCGGCGGGAGTGGTTCAGGGGAGCAGTTCTTC
CASSDSGGSGSGEQFF
>few|TRBJ2-7|TRBV5-1|16|.
TGCGCCAGCAGCCTGGGCAGTGCCGGGTCTTCCTACGAGCAGTACTTC
CASSLGSAGSSYEQYF
>.|TRBJ2-7|TRBV15|17|.
TGTGCCACCAGCAGAGATGGGGGAGCGGGTGCGATCTACGAGCAGTACTTC
CATSRDGGAGAIYEQYF
>few|TRBJ1-1|TRBV19|13|.
TGTGCCAGTGGGAGGGACCTGTTCTCTGAAGCCTTCTTT
CASGRDLFSEAFF